This TCR beta chain is drawn from a study of early T cells in non-severe SARS-CoV-2 infection (dated by TCRdb to 2020 to 2022). For context, the study as a whole: Because TCR sequencing relied on bulk RNA taken from unsorted whole blood, pairing of alpha and beta chains was not possible.

Here is what the overall study found, with its caveats: VDJdb matching was skewed toward anti-spike CD8 responses, so virus-specific expansions were likely underestimated and private and CD4 specificities were missed.

The study was a case-control design nested within a healthcare worker cohort in London, UK, with weekly nasopharyngeal swab PCR tests and blood sampling. Healthcare workers were enrolled in the week of the UK lockdown, from 23 to 31 March 2020, and were followed every week for up to 16 weeks. This clonotype occurred many times. Its antigen is currently not known. It has no much larger one-base neighbor in the sample; base qualities were not kept. The library was obtained by 5' RACE. This sample was sequenced with a NextSeq 500. The TCR library protocol attached unique molecular identifiers to individual cDNA molecules to correct for sequencing error and PCR bias. Sequencing covered both TCR alpha and beta chains, and within each sample the abundances of alpha and beta sequences were tightly co-correlated. From the authors' description of their analysis: Decombinator V4 was used to perform V gene, J gene and CDR3 annotation of TCR sequences. Expanded TCRs were defined as changing significantly between any two time points under a Poisson model with p below 0.0001. TCR abundances were normalised to the total number of TCRs sequenced per sample and expressed as counts per million. MAIT TCRs were defined by TRAV1-2 paired with TRAJ12, TRAJ20 or TRAJ33, and iNKT TCRs by TRAV10 paired with TRAJ18. VDJdb, accessed on 1 November 2021, was searched for TCRs annotated for CMV, EBV and SARS-CoV-2, and TCRs annotated for more than one antigen were excluded. In-frame beta chains were kept once TCRdb had trimmed the public reads at Q25 with fastp and called clones with MiXCR. Every entry covers one CDR3 protein and lists the most common genes and DNA from its rows. In this record, the V and J calls reflect TCRdb's handling and not the investigators' own analysis. The sample data list 55,000 to 75,000 distinct CDR3 sequences, and approximately 13% of these were observed just once. The ten largest account for roughly 1.3% of the sample.

From the cysteine up to the phenylalanine, the CDR3 has a length of 13 residues. Only CDR3 DNA is held: 39 bases, read in frame from base 1. Taken from the germline V gene (reference sequence), the CDR1 and CDR2 loops are DFQATT and SNEGSKA. V loses 4 bases of germline sequence and J loses 8 bases, and the interval between the two ends is 14 bases. This TCR was sampled from an adult who was a healthcare worker with PCR-confirmed SARS-CoV-2 infection or an uninfected control (not recorded which). The sequenced sample consisted of whole blood. The sequence joins TRBV20-1 to TRBJ1-4, with a tentative D gene TRBD1 over 6 matching bases. The DNA sequence is TGCAGTGCTAAACAGGGAGAACGGGAAAAACTGTTTTTT. This encodes CSAKQGEREKLFF.